The T cell receptor (beta chain) under discussion was sequenced for a study of blood T cell repertoires in COVID-19. Study-wide background: COVID-19 samples, acute and convalescent, were from the United States, Italy and Spain.

Enrolled during active infection, Seattle patients were then followed longitudinally. The repertoire was sequenced with immunoSEQ multiplex PCR; TCRdb's copy has only in-frame clones and lacks some. In the table there are about 350,000 clones, approximately 90% of which are singletons. CDR1 and CDR2 (germline): SGHTA, FQGNSA. Trimming stripped 6 bases from V and 0 bases from J, with 24 bases between. The length of the CDR3 is 19 residues. The chain uses TRBV7-2 and TRBJ1-3, with D perhaps TRBD1 (6 bases). The sample was peripheral blood. The receptor's source is a woman aged 60-75 years with COVID-19, enrolled during active disease. The CDR3 DNA reads TGTGCCAGCAGGATATCCGGGACACTTACTACTTTCTCTGGAAACACCATATATTTT. This gives the protein CASRISGTLTTFSGNTIYF.